The clone carrying this TCR beta chain was found once. Its antigen is unknown. The data belong to a study of blood T cells in healthy people across ages. Study conclusions and caveats: Naive and antigen-experienced cells could not be conclusively compared, given unsorted PBMCs. Possibly confounding the expanded clonotype changes was the fact that donor CMV status was unknown.

The V and J ends lost 6 bases and 2 bases respectively, with 17 bases between them. CDR3 length: 16 residues. The V gene's germline CDR1 is MNHEY and CDR2 SVGEGT. A second PCR of 7 to 11 cycles used a sample-barcoded 5' primer and a J-beta primer mix. A single record per CDR3 protein comes from TCRdb applying MiXCR to the 5' RACE reads. The sample holds hundreds of thousands of distinct CDR3 sequences; around three fifths are singletons and the top ten take 35% to 40%. The V call is TRBV6-2 or TRBV6-3, the J call TRBJ1-5, with D possibly TRBD1 on 5 matching bases. This TCR came from a man between 60 and 70 years old in good health. The sample consisted of blood. CDR3 in DNA: TGTGCCAGCAGAAAGAGGGAAGGGGCGGGCAATCAGCCCCAGCATTTT. Amino acids: CASRKREGAGNQPQHF.